This TCR beta chain was captured by sequencing in a study of T cells in Graves' hyperthyroidism and ophthalmopathy. Study observations and caveats: It was a median approximately 6.9 months before onset that the model predicted ophthalmopathy. Blood also showed most of the thyroid clonotypes that were expanded above 0.001.

The TCR beta CDR3 regions underwent amplification using RNA transcripts as the source. TCR CDR3 underwent first-round RT-PCR with the HTBI primer set. TCRdb itself ran the multiplex PCR reads through MiXCR, one entry per CDR3 protein. The sample carries about 600,000 distinct CDR3 sequences, approximately 15% recorded once. The V end was cut by 5 bases, the J end by 0 bases, with 12 bases between. Germline loops: CDR1 SGDLS, CDR2 YYNGEE. The CDR3 is made up of 15 amino acids. This clonotype was counted at least ten times. Its antigen remains unknown. This rearrangement joins TRBV9 to TRBJ2-1; D may be TRBD1 or TRBD2 (6 bases each). The sequence was obtained from a woman between 35 and 50 years old with Graves' ophthalmopathy. Sequenced input: blood. The CDR3 sequence: CASSVEGGSYNEQFF. The CDR3 coding sequence is TGTGCCAGCAGTGTCGAGGGGGGCTCCTACAATGAGCAGTTCTTC.